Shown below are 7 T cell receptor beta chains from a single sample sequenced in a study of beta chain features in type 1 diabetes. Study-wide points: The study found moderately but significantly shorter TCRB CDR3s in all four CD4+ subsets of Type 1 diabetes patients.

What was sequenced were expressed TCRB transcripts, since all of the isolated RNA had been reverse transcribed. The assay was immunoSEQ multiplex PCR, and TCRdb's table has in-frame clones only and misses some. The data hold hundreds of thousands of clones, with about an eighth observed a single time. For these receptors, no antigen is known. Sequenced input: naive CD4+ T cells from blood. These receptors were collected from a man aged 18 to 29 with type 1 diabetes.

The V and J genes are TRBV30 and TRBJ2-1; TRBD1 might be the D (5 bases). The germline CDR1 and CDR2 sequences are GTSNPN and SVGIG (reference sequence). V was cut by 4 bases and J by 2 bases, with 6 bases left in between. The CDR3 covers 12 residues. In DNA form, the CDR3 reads TGTGCCTGGACAGGGACCTACAATGAGCAGTTCTTC. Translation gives CAWTGTYNEQFF.

The CDR3, as DNA: TGTGCCAGCACATGGACAGGATCTACCTACGAGCAGTACTTC. The encoded protein is CASTWTGSTYEQYF. V gene TRBV2 combines with J gene TRBJ2-7; 7 positions agree with TRBD1. V shed 7 bases, J shed 2 bases, and the junction held 8 bases outside the gene matches. The germline V gene has CDR1 SNHLY and CDR2 FYNNEI. CDR3 length: 14 residues.

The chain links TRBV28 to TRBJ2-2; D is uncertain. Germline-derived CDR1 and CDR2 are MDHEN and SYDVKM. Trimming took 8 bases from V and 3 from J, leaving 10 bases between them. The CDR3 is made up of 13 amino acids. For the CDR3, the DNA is TGTGCCAGCCTTCTAGGGTACACCGGGGAGCTGTTTTTT. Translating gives CASLLGYTGELFF.

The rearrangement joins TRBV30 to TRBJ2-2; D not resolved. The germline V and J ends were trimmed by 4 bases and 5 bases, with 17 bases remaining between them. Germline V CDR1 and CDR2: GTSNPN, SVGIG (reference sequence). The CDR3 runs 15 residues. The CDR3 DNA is TGTGCCTGGATTGGCTGGGCAGGTGGGACCGGGGAGCTGTTTTTT. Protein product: CAWIGWAGGTGELFF.

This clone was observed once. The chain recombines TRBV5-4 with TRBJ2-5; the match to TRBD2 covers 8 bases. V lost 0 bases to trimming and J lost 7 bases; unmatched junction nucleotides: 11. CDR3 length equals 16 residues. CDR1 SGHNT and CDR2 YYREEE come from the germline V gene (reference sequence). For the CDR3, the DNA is TGTGCCAGCAGCTTGGGCGGAGCGGGGGCCCGGGGGACCCAGTACTTC. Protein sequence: CASSLGGAGARGTQYF.

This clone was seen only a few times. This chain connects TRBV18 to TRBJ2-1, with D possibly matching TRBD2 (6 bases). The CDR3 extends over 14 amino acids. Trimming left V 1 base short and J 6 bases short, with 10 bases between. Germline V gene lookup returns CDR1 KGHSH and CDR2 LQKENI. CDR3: CASSPRGLLNEQFF. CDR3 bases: TGTGCCAGCTCACCACGGGGACTGCTCAATGAGCAGTTCTTC.

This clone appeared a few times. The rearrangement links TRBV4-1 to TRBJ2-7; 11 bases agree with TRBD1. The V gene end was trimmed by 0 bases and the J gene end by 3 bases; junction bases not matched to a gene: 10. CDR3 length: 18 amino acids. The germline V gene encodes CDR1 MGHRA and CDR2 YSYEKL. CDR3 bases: TGCGCCAGCAGCCAAGAAGCCCCCTCCGGGACAGGGGGCTACGAGCAGTACTTC. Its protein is CASSQEAPSGTGGYEQYF.